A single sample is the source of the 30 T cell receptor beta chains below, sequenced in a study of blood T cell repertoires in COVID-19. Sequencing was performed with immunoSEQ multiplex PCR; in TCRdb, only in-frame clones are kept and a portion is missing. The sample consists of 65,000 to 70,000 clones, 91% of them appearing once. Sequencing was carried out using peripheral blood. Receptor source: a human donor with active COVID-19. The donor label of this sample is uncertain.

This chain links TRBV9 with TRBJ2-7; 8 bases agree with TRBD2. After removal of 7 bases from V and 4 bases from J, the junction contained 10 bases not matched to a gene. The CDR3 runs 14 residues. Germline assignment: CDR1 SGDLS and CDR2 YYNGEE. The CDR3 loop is CASSRGGEGYEQYF. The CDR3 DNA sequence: TGTGCCAGCTCCCGGGGGGGGGAAGGATACGAGCAGTACTTC.

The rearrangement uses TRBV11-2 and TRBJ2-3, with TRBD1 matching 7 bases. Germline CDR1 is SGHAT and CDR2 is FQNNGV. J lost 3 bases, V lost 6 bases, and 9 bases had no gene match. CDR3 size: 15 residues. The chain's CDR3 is CASRNRGTQTDTQYF. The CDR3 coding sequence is TGTGCCAGCAGAAACAGGGGCACTCAAACAGATACGCAGTATTTT.

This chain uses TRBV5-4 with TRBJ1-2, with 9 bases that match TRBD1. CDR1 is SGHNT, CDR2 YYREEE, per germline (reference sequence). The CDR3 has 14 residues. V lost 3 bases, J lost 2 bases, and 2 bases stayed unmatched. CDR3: CASSSGTGNYGYTF. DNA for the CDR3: TGTGCCAGCAGCTCCGGGACAGGGAACTATGGCTACACCTTC.

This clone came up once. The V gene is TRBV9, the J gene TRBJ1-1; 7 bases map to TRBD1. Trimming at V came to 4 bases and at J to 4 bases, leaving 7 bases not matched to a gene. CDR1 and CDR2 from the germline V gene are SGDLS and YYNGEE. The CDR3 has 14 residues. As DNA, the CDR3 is TGTGCCAGCAGCCTTAGCGAGGGGGCCACTGAAGCTTTCTTT. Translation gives CASSLSEGATEAFF.

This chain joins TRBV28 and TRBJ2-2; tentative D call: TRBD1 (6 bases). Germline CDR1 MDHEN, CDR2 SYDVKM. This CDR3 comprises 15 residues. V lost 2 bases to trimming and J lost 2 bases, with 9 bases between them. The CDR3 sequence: CASSLRTANTGELFF. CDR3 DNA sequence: TGTGCCAGCAGTTTAAGGACAGCAAACACCGGGGAGCTGTTTTTT.

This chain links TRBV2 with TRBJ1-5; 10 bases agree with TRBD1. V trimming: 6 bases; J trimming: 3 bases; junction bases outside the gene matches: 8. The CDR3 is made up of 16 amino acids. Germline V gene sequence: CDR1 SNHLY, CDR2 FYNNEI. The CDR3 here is CASRYQTGGYNQPQHF. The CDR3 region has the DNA TGTGCCAGCAGATACCAGACAGGGGGCTACAATCAGCCCCAGCATTTT.

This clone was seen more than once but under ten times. The CDR3 bases are TGCGCCAGCAGCCAAGGGCCCTCCTACGAGCAGTACTTC. Translation: CASSQGPSYEQYF. This rearrangement joins TRBV4-1 to TRBJ2-7; D uncertain. Germline CDR1 and CDR2: MGHRA and YSYEKL. V lost 1 base to trimming and J lost 0 bases, with 4 bases between them. The CDR3 is 13 residues long.

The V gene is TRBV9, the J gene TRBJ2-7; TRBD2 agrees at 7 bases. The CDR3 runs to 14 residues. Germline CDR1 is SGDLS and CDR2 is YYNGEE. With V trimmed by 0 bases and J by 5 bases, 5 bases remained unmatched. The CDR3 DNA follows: TGTGCCAGCAGCGTAGTTGCGGGAGTCAACGAGCAGTACTTC. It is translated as CASSVVAGVNEQYF.

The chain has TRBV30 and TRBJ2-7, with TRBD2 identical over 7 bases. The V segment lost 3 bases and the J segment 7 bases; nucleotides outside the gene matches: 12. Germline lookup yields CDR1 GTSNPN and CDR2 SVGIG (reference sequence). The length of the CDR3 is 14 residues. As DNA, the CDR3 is TGTGCCTGGAGCCCCAGGTGGGGGGGTGGTGAGCAGTACTTC. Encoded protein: CAWSPRWGGGEQYF.

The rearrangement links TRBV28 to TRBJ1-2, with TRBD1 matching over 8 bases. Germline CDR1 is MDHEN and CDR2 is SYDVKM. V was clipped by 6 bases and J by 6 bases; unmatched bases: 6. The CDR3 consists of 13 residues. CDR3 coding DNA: TGTGCCAGCAGACAGACAGGGGTCCATGGCTACACCTTC. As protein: CASRQTGVHGYTF.

The CDR3 is CASTGGNGYTF. The CDR3 DNA sequence: TGTGCCAGCACAGGAGGGAATGGCTACACCTTC. The chain employs TRBV6-5 and TRBJ1-2; D ambiguous. Trimming removed 7 bases from V and 6 bases from J, with 9 bases in between. The CDR3 spans 11 residues. The germline V gene has CDR1 MNHEY and CDR2 SVGAGI.

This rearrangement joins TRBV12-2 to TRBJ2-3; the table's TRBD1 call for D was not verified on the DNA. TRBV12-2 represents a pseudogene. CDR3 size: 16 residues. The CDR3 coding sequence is TGTGCAAGTCGCCCAGGGGGCCTAGATTACACAGATACGCAGTATTTT. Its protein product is CASRPGGLDYTDTQYF.

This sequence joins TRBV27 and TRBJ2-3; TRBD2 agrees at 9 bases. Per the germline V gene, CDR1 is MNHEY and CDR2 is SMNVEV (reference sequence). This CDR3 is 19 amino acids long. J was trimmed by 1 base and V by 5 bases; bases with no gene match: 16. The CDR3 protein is CASSRLSGSPSRGTDTQYF. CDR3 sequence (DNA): TGTGCCAGCAGTCGCCTTAGCGGGAGTCCATCAAGAGGCACAGATACGCAGTATTTT.

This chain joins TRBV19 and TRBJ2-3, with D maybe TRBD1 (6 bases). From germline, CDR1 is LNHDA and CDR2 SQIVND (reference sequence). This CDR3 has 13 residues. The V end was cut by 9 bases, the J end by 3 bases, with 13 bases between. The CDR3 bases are TGTGCCAGCAACAGGGATTTGACAGATACGCAGTATTTT. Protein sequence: CASNRDLTDTQYF.

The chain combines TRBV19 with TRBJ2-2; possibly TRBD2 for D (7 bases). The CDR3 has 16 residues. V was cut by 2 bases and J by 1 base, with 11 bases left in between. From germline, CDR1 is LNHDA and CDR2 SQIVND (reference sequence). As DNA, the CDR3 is TGTGCCAGTAGTATATCGGGGGGCAAGAACACCGGGGAGCTGTTTTTT. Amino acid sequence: CASSISGGKNTGELFF.

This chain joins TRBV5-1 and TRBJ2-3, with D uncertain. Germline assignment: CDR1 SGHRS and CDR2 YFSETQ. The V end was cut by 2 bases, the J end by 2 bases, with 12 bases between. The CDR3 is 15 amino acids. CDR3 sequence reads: CASSFAAQLTDTQYF. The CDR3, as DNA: TGCGCCAGCAGCTTCGCCGCGCAACTCACAGATACGCAGTATTTT. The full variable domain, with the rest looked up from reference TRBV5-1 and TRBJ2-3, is KAGVTQTPRYLIKTRGQQVTLSCSPISGHRSVSWYQQTPGQGLQFLFEYFSETQRNKGNFPGRFSGRQFSNSRSEMNVSTLELGDSALYLCASSFAAQLTDTQYFGPGTRLTVL.

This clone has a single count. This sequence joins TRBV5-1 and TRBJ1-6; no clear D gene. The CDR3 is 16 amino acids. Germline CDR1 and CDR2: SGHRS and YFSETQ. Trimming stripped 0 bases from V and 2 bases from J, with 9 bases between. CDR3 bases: TGCGCCAGCAGCTTGGGGTCAGGCACCTATAATTCACCCCTCCACTTT. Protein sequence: CASSLGSGTYNSPLHF.

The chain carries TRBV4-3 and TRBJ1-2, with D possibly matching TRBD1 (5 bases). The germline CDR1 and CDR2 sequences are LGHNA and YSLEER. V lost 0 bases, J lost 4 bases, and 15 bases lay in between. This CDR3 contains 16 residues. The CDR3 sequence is CASSQELGLKSYGYTF. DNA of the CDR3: TGCGCCAGCAGCCAAGAATTGGGGCTCAAATCCTATGGCTACACCTTC.

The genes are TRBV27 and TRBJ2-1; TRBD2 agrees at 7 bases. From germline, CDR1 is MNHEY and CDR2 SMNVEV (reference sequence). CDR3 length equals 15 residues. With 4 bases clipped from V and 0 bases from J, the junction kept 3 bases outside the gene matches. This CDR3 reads CASSSAGSSYNEQFF. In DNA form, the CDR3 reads TGTGCCAGCAGTTCAGCGGGAAGCTCCTACAATGAGCAGTTCTTC.

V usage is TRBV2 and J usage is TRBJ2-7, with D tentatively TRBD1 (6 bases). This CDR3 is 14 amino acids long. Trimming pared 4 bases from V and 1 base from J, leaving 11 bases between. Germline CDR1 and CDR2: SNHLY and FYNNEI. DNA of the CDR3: TGTGCCAGCAGTGGGCAGGGGACATCCTACGAGCAGTACTTC. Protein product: CASSGQGTSYEQYF.

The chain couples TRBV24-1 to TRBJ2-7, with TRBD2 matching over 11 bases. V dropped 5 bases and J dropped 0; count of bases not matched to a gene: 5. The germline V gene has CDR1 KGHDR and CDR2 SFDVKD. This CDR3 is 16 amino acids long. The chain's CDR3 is CATSGTGTSGSYEQYF. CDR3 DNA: TGTGCCACCAGTGGCACCGGGACTAGCGGCTCCTACGAGCAGTACTTC.

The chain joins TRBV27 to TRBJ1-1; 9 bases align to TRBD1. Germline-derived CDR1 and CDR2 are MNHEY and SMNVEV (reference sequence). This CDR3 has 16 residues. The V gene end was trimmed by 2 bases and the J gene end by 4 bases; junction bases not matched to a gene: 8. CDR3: CASSLNRGPLVTEAFF. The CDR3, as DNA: TGTGCCAGCAGTTTAAACAGGGGGCCTCTGGTCACTGAAGCTTTCTTT.

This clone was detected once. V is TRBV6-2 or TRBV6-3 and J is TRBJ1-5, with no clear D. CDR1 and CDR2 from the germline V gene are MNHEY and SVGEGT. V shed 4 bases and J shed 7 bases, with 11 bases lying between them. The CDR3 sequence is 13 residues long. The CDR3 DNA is TGTGCCAGCAGTTCTTTCCAGAACCAGCCCCAGCATTTT. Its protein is CASSSFQNQPQHF.

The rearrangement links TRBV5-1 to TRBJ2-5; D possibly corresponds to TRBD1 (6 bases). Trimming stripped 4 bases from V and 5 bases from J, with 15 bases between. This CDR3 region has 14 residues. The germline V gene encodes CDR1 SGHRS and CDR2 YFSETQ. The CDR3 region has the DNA TGCGCCAGCAGCACCCAAGGGGGTGGGGAGACCCAGTACTTC. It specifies CASSTQGGGETQYF.

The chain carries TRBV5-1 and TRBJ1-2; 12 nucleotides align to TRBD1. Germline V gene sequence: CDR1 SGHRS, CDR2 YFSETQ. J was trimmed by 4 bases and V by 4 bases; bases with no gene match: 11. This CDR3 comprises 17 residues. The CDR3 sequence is CASSTGTGGVRVYGYTF. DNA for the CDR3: TGCGCCAGCAGCACCGGGACAGGGGGCGTTCGGGTCTATGGCTACACCTTC. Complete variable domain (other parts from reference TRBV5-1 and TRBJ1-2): KAGVTQTPRYLIKTRGQQVTLSCSPISGHRSVSWYQQTPGQGLQFLFEYFSETQRNKGNFPGRFSGRQFSNSRSEMNVSTLELGDSALYLCASSTGTGGVRVYGYTFGSGTRLTVV.

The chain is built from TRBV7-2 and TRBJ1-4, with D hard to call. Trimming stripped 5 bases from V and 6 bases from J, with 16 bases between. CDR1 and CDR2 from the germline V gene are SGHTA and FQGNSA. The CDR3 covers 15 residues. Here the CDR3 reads CASSIQRGGDEKLFF. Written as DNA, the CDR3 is TGTGCCAGCAGCATTCAGCGGGGTGGGGATGAAAAACTGTTTTTT.

The CDR3 DNA is TGTGCCAGCAGCCAAAGGACAGGGGTAGAGACCCAGTACTTC. This sequence encodes CASSQRTGVETQYF. This chain links TRBV7-9 with TRBJ2-5, with 9 nucleotides matching TRBD1. Germline trimming cut 5 bases from V and 4 bases from J; bases unmatched to any gene: 5. Looked up from germline, CDR1 is SEHNR and CDR2 is FQNEAQ (reference sequence). This CDR3 is 14 amino acids long.

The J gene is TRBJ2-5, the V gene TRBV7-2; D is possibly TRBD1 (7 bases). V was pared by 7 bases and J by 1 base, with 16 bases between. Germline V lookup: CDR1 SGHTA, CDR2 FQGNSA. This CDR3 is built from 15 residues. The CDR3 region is CASNVQGGGQETQYF. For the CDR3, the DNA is TGTGCCAGCAACGTCCAGGGGGGAGGCCAAGAGACCCAGTACTTC.

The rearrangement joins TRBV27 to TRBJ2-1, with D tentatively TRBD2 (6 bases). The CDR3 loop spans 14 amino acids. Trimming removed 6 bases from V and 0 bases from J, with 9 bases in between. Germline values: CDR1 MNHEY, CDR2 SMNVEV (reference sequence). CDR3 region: CASSRRDSYNEQFF. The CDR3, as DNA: TGTGCCAGCAGCCGGCGGGACTCCTACAATGAGCAGTTCTTC.

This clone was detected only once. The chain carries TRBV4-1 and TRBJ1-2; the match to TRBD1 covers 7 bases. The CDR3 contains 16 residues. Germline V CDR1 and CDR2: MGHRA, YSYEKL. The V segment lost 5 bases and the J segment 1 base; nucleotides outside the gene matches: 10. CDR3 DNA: TGCGCCAGCAGCTCCGGGACAGATCTTAGTAACTATGGCTACACCTTC. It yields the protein CASSSGTDLSNYGYTF.